The 21 T cell receptor beta chains given below trace back to one sample, sequenced in a study of patients and donors after allogeneic stem cell transplantation. TCRdb recomputed calls from the RT-PCR reads with MiXCR, one row per CDR3 protein. The sample holds 190,000 or so distinct CDR3 sequences, less than 50% seen once. The sample comprised blood, either unsorted or a sorted T cell fraction (not recorded which). The receptors derive from a human donor who was either an allogeneic HSCT recipient or a stem cell or donor lymphocyte infusion donor (not recorded which). It is not recorded whose cells these are; they may come from a transplant donor.

CDR3 sequence reads: CASSFLTGLGGNEQFF. The DNA for the CDR3 is TGTGCCAGCAGTTTCCTAACAGGTTTGGGGGGAAATGAGCAGTTCTTC. This rearrangement joins TRBV6-6 to TRBJ2-1; possible D gene TRBD2, 6 bases. This CDR3 spans 16 amino acids. Germline CDR1 is MNHNY and CDR2 is SVGAGI (reference sequence). The germline V and J ends were trimmed by 4 bases and 7 bases, with 20 bases remaining between them.

This clonotype was counted between two and nine times. CDR3 coding DNA: TGCAGCGTTGAAGAGGGTCAAGAGACCCAGTACTTC. Translated, it gives CSVEEGQETQYF. The chain employs TRBV29-1 and TRBJ2-5; D not resolved. The V gene's germline CDR1 is SQVTM and CDR2 ANQGSEA. The V and J ends lost 0 bases and 2 bases respectively, with 4 bases between them. The CDR3 covers 12 residues. The full variable domain, its missing parts supplied by reference TRBV29-1 and TRBJ2-5, is SAVISQKPSRDICQRGTSLTIQCQVDSQVTMMFWYRQQPGQSLTLIATANQGSEATYESGFVIDKFPISRPNLTFSTLTVSNMSPEDSSIYLCSVEEGQETQYFGPGTRLLVL.

The sample holds a few counts of this clonotype. The chain couples TRBV4-3 to TRBJ1-1, with a tentative D call TRBD1 (5 bases). The V end lost 0 bases, the J end lost 8 bases, and 10 bases lay between the germline ends. Germline CDR1 is LGHNA and CDR2 is YSLEER. The CDR3 has 13 amino acids. CDR3 sequence reads: CASSQDRASEAFF. Here the CDR3 DNA reads TGCGCCAGCAGCCAAGACAGGGCTTCCGAAGCTTTCTTT.

V gene TRBV20-1 combines with J gene TRBJ1-5; D is perhaps TRBD1 (5 bases). The V end lost 3 bases, the J end lost 2 bases, and 11 bases lay between the germline ends. Germline assignment: CDR1 DFQATT and CDR2 SNEGSKA (reference sequence). The CDR3 spans 14 residues. CDR3 bases: TGCAGTGCTAGTGGGGCCCCCCGCAATCAGCCCCAGCATTTT. Amino acids: CSASGAPRNQPQHF.

The chain carries TRBV5-1 and TRBJ1-6; the D gene is possibly TRBD1 (5 bases). Trimming removed 1 base from V and 7 bases from J, with 15 bases in between. The CDR3 has 16 amino acids. Germline V gene data show CDR1 as SGHRS and CDR2 as YFSETQ. CDR3 bases: TGCGCCAGCAGCTTGCCGGCAGGGAGGGTCAATTCACCCCTCCACTTT. Protein sequence: CASSLPAGRVNSPLHF.

This clonotype has just a few counts. For the CDR3, the DNA is TGCGCCAGCAGCCAAGCCCCGGACAGGGACGCAGATACGCAGTATTTT. It translates to CASSQAPDRDADTQYF. The V call is TRBV4-3, the J call TRBJ2-3, with 8 bases aligning to TRBD1. The germline CDR1 and CDR2 sequences are LGHNA and YSLEER. The CDR3 sequence is 16 residues long. Unmatched junction bases numbered 7, after V lost 1 base and J lost 4 bases.

This clonotype was found many times. The J gene is TRBJ1-1, the V gene TRBV18; no clear D gene. V was clipped by 6 bases and J by 6 bases, with 14 bases between them. Per the germline V gene, CDR1 is KGHSH and CDR2 is LQKENI. CDR3 length equals 13 residues. DNA for the CDR3: TGTGCCAGCTCGGGTCAGGACTTGGCTGAAGCTTTCTTT. It yields the protein CASSGQDLAEAFF.

This clonotype was seen repeatedly, ten times or more. This chain joins TRBV27 and TRBJ1-5, with D possibly TRBD1 on 5 matching bases. Germline V gene data show CDR1 as MNHEY and CDR2 as SMNVEV (reference sequence). The CDR3 totals 14 residues. Trimming pared 6 bases from V and 2 bases from J, leaving 11 bases between. The CDR3 DNA follows: TGTGCCAGCAGCCCCCTAGGGGGCAATCAGCCCCAGCATTTT. This gives the protein CASSPLGGNQPQHF.

The gene calls are TRBV15 and TRBJ1-4; no clear D. CDR1 and CDR2 (germline): LNHNV, YYDKDF (reference sequence). CDR3 size: 15 residues. The ends were cut back, 0 bases at V and 8 bases at J, with 13 bases in the middle. The CDR3 nucleotides read TGTGCCACCAGCAGAGATGGTGGACCAGACGAAAAACTGTTTTTT. Protein product: CATSRDGGPDEKLFF.

The CDR3 DNA reads TGTGCCAGCAGCTTGGCCGTAGGACTAGATACGCAGTATTTT. Its translation is CASSLAVGLDTQYF. The genes are TRBV5-8 and TRBJ2-3; weak D call: TRBD2 (5 bases). The CDR3 sequence is 14 residues long. The V end was cut by 0 bases, the J end by 5 bases, with 10 bases between. CDR1 and CDR2 from the germline V gene are SGHTS and YDEGEE.

J is TRBJ2-7 and V is TRBV20-1; possible D gene TRBD2, 6 bases. This CDR3 contains 14 residues. V lost 6 bases to trimming and J lost 1 base, with 16 bases between them. CDR1 is DFQATT and CDR2 is SNEGSKA in the germline V gene (reference sequence). The CDR3 region is CSATALGGSYEQYF. The CDR3 DNA sequence: TGCAGTGCCACAGCCCTTGGAGGGTCCTACGAGCAGTACTTC.

The V call is TRBV5-1, the J call TRBJ2-3; D is perhaps TRBD2 (5 bases). CDR1 and CDR2 from the germline V gene are SGHRS and YFSETQ. Trimming pared 5 bases from V and 2 bases from J, leaving 12 bases between. This CDR3 region has 14 residues. Here the CDR3 reads CASRNGLTTDTQYF. CDR3 DNA sequence: TGCGCCAGCAGGAACGGACTTACCACAGATACGCAGTATTTT.

The V call is TRBV12-3 or TRBV12-4, the J call TRBJ1-1, with TRBD1 matching over 9 bases. This CDR3 spans 12 amino acids. V shed 5 bases, J shed 11 bases, and the junction held 6 bases outside the gene matches. CDR3 sequence: CASSVGQGNAFF. As DNA, the CDR3 is TGTGCCAGCAGTGTGGGACAGGGTAATGCTTTCTTT.

The V call is TRBV12-3 or TRBV12-4, the J call TRBJ1-5, with a possible D match to TRBD1 (5 bases). The V end lost 5 bases, the J end lost 11 bases, and 25 bases lay between the germline ends. The CDR3 extends over 16 amino acids. In DNA, the CDR3 is TGTGCCAGCAGTCAACTTCTCTCGGACATCGACGAAGCCCAGCATTTT. Amino acids: CASSQLLSDIDEAQHF.

The chain employs TRBV10-3 and TRBJ2-3, with D perhaps given as TRBD1 or TRBD2 (5 bases each). Germline V gives CDR1 ENHRY, CDR2 SYGVKD. The CDR3 contains 17 residues. V gave up 0 bases and J gave up 1 base, with 14 bases separating them. The CDR3 sequence: CAISESPQTAGTDTQYF. DNA for the CDR3: TGTGCCATCAGTGAGTCACCCCAGACAGCGGGCACAGATACGCAGTATTTT.

This chain joins TRBV7-6 and TRBJ2-1; D possibly matches TRBD1 or TRBD2 (5 bases each). The V gene lost 5 bases and the J gene lost 7 bases, with 21 bases spanning the gap. CDR3 length: 16 residues. The germline V gene has CDR1 SGHVS and CDR2 FNYEAQ. The DNA of the CDR3 is TGTGCCAGCAGCCCCCCGTCACGGGACCGGCGGAATGAGCAGTTCTTC. Translated: CASSPPSRDRRNEQFF.

This clonotype came up a few times. CDR3 nucleotide sequence: TGCAGTGCTAGATCAGGGTCCCTGATCGGTTTCTTT. Its protein product is CSARSGSLIGFF. The chain has TRBV20-1 and TRBJ1-1, with TRBD1 as a possible D gene (5 bases). Germline loops: CDR1 DFQATT, CDR2 SNEGSKA (reference sequence). Trimming shortened V by 2 bases and J by 13 bases, and 17 bases separated the two germline ends. The CDR3 sequence is 12 residues long.

This clonotype was observed a few times. This sequence joins TRBV12-3 or TRBV12-4 and TRBJ1-5; D not certain. Trimming left V 0 bases short and J 0 bases short, with 9 bases between. The CDR3 runs 16 residues. The CDR3 nucleotides are TGTGCCAGCAGTTTAGCGCGGGGTCATAGCAATCAGCCCCAGCATTTT. Its protein product is CASSLARGHSNQPQHF.

V is TRBV5-1 and J is TRBJ2-1; the D is unclear. Germline CDR1 SGHRS, CDR2 YFSETQ. There are 15 residues in the CDR3. V lost 4 bases and J 2 bases, leaving 13 bases between the germline ends. This CDR3 reads CASSNHLSTYNEQFF. CDR3 bases: TGCGCCAGCAGCAACCACCTGTCCACCTACAATGAGCAGTTCTTC.

This clonotype was seen a handful of times. V gene TRBV30 combines with J gene TRBJ1-6, with D possibly TRBD1 on 5 matching bases. V dropped 5 bases and J dropped 4 bases, with 9 bases sitting between them. The CDR3 spans 13 residues. From germline, CDR1 is GTSNPN and CDR2 SVGIG (reference sequence). The CDR3 DNA follows: TGTGCCTGGCTCAGGGCTTATAATTCACCCCTCCACTTT. Protein: CAWLRAYNSPLHF.

This clonotype was seen a few times. The J gene is TRBJ1-1, the V gene TRBV6-5; 10 bases fit TRBD1. This CDR3 is 14 amino acids long. Trimming at V came to 6 bases and at J to 4 bases, leaving 5 bases not matched to a gene. Germline V gene sequence: CDR1 MNHEY, CDR2 SVGAGI. The CDR3 region is CASRETGGVTEAFF. Here the CDR3 DNA reads TGTGCCAGCAGGGAGACAGGGGGCGTCACTGAAGCTTTCTTT.